The text below deals with one T cell receptor (beta chain). Its antigen is as yet unknown. V shed 1 base and J shed 0 bases, with 15 bases lying between them. CDR1 SGHTA and CDR2 FQGNSA come from the germline V gene. The CDR3 is 17 amino acids. These data originate in a study of T cells after yellow fever vaccination. Using its own MiXCR run on the 5' RACE reads, TCRdb lists one record per CDR3 protein. The sample holds 500,000 to 650,000 distinct CDR3 sequences; about a sixth are singletons and the top ten take roughly 17%. Study results and caveats: Most clones from primary vaccination were detected again post-booster (roughly 96% CD4, 88% CD8).

This TCR was sampled from a young man who received the YFV17D yellow fever vaccine. The material was PBMCs, obtained about 5 days after the first yellow fever vaccination. The J gene is TRBJ1-1, the V gene TRBV7-2, with TRBD1 as a possible D gene (5 bases). The CDR3 spells CASSLVGTRGLNTEAFF. In DNA form, the CDR3 reads TGTGCCAGCAGCTTAGTAGGGACTAGGGGCCTGAACACTGAAGCTTTCTTT.